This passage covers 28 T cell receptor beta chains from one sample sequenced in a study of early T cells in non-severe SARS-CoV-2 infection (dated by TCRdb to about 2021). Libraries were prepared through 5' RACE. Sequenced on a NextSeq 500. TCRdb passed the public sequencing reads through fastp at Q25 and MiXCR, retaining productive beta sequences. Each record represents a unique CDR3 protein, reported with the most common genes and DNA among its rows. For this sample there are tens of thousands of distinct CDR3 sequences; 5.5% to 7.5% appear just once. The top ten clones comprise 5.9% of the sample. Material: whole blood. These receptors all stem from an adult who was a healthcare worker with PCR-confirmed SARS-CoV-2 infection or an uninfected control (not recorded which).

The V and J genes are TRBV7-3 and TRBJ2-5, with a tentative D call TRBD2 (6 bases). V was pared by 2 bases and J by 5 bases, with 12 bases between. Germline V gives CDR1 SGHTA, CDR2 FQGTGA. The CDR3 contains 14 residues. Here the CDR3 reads CASSLRPGLETQYF. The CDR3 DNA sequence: TGTGCCAGCAGCTTACGTCCGGGACTGGAGACCCAGTACTTC.

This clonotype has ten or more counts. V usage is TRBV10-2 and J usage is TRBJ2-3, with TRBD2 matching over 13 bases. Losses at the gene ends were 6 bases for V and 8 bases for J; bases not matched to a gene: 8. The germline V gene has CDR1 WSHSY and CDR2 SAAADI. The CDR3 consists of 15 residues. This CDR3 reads CASRELAGGPGTQYF. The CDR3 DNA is TGCGCCAGCAGGGAACTAGCGGGAGGGCCGGGTACGCAGTATTTT.

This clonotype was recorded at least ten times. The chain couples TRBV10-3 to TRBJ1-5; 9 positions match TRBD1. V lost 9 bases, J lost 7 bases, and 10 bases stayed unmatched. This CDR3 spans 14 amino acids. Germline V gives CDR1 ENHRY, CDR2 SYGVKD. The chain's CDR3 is CAIGPGQGGQPQHF. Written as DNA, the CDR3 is TGTGCCATAGGACCGGGACAGGGTGGCCAGCCCCAGCATTTT.

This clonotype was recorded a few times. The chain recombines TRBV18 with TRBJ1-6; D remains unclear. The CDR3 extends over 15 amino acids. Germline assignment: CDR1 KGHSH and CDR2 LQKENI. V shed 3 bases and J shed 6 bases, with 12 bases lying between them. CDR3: CASSPGTIGNSPLHF. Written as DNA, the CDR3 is TGTGCCAGCTCACCCGGTACAATCGGTAATTCACCCCTCCACTTT.

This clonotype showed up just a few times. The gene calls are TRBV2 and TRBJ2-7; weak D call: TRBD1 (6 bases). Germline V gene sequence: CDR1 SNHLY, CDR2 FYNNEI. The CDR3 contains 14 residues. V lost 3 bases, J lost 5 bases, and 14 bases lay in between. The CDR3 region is CASSDGTSPHEQYF. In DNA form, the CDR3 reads TGTGCCAGCAGTGACGGGACATCTCCCCACGAGCAGTACTTC.

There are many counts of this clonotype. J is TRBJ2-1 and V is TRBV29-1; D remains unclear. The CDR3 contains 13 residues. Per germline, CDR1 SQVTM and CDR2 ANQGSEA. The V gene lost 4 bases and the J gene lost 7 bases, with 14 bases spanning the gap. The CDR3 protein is CSVVETVGNEQFF. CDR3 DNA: TGCAGCGTTGTCGAGACGGTCGGGAATGAGCAGTTCTTC.

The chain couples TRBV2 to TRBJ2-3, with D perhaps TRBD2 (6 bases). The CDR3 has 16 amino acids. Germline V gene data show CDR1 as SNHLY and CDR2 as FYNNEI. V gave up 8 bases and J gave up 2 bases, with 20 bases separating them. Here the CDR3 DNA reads TGTGCCAGCGGGGAGGACTCCCTACCAACCACAGATACGCAGTATTTT. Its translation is CASGEDSLPTTDTQYF.

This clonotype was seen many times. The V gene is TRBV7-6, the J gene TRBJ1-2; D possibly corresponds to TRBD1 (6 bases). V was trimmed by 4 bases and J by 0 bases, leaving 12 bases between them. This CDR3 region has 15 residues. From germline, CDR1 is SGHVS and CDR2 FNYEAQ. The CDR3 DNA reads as TGTGCCAGCAGCTCCCCAGGGGACGCTAACTATGGCTACACCTTC. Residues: CASSSPGDANYGYTF.

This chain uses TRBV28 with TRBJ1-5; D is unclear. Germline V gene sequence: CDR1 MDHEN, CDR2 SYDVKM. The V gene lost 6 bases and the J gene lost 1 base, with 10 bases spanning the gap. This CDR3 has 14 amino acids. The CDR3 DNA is TGTGCCAGCAGGTTCCCGGGGAGCAATCAGCCCCAGCATTTT. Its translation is CASRFPGSNQPQHF.

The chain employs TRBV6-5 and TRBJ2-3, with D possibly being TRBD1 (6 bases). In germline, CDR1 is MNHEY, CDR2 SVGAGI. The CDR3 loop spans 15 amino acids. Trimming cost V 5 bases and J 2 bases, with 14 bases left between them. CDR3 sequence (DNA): TGTGCCAGCAGTACTCAGGGGCGGATCACAGATACGCAGTATTTT. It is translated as CASSTQGRITDTQYF.

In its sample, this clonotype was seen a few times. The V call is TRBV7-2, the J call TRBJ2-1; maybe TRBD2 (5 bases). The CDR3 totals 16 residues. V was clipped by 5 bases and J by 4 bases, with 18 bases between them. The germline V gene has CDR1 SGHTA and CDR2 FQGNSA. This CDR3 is CASSTRQAGDYNEQFF. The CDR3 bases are TGTGCCAGCAGCACCCGTCAGGCCGGGGATTACAATGAGCAGTTCTTC.

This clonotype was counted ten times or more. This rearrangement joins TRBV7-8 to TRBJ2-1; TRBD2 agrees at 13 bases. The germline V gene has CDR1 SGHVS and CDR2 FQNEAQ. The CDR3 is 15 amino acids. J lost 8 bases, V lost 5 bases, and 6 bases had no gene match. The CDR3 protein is CASSAGTSGIDEQFF. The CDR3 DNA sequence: TGTGCCAGCAGCGCCGGGACTAGCGGGATCGATGAGCAGTTCTTC.

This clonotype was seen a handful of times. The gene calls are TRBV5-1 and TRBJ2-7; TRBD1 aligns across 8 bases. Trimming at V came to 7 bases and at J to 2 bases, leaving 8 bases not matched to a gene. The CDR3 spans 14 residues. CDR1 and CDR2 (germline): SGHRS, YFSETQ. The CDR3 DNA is TGCGCCAGCTCCGGGACAGGCCTCACCTACGAGCAGTACTTC. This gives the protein CASSGTGLTYEQYF.

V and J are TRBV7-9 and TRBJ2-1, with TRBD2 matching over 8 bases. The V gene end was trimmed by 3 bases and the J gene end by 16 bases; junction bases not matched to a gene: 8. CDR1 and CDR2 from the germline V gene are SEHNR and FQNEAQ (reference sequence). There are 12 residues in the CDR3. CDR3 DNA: TGTGCCAGCAGCTTGCCCCCTAGCGGGCTTTTCTTC. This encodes CASSLPPSGLFF.

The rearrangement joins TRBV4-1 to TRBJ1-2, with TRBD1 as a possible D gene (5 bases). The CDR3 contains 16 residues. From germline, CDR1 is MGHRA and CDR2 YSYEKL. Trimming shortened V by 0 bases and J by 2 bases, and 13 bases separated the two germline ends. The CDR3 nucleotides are TGCGCCAGCAGCCAAGATCGCGGGGCAAGAAACTATGGCTACACCTTC. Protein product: CASSQDRGARNYGYTF.

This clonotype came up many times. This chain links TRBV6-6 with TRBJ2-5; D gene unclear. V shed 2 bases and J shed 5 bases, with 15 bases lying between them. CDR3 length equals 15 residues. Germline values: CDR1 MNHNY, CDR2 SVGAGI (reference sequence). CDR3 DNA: TGTGCCAGCAGTTACAAGTCTACTTCCCCGGAGACCCAGTACTTC. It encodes CASSYKSTSPETQYF.

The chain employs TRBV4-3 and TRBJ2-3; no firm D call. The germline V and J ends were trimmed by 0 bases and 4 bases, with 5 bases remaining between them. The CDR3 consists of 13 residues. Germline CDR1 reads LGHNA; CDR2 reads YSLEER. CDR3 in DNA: TGCGCCAGCAGCCAAGATCCGGCAGATACGCAGTATTTT. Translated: CASSQDPADTQYF.

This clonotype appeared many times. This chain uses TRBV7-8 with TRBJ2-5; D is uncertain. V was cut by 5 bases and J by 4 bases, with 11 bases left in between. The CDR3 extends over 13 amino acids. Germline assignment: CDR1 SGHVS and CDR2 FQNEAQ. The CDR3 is CASSLSWRETQYF. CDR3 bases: TGTGCCAGCAGCCTCAGTTGGCGAGAGACCCAGTACTTC.

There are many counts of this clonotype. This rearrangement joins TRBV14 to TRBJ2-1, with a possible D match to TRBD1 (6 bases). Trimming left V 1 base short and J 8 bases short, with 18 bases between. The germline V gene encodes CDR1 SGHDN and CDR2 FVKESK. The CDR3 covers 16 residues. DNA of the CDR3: TGTGCCAGCAGCCAAGTAACAGGGTATATGGTCGATGAGCAGTTCTTC. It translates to CASSQVTGYMVDEQFF.

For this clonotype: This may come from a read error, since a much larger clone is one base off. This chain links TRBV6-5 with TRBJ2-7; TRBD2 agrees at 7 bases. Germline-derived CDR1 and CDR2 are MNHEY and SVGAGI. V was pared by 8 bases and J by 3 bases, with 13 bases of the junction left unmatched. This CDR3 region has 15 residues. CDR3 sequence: CASADGASGYYEQYF. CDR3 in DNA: TGTGCCAGCGCCGATGGGGCTAGCGGCTACTACGAGCAGTACTTC.

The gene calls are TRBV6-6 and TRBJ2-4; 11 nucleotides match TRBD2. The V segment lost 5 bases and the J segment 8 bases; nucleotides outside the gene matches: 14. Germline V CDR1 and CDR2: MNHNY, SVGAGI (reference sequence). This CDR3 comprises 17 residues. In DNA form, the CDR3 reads TGTGCCAGCAGTAAAACCGGGACTAGCGGTCGAAGGGACATTCAGTACTTC. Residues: CASSKTGTSGRRDIQYF.

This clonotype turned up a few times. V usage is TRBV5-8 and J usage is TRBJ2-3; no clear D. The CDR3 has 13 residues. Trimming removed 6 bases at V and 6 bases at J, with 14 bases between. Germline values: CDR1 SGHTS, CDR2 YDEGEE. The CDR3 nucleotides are TGTGCCAGCACGCAGGATACTTTGGATACGCAGTATTTT. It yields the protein CASTQDTLDTQYF.

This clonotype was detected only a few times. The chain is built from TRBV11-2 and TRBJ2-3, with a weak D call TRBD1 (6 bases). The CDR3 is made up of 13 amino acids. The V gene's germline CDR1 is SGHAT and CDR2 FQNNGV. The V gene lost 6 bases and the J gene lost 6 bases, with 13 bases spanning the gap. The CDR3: CASSEGDMDTQYF. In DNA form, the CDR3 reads TGTGCCAGCAGTGAGGGGGATATGGATACGCAGTATTTT.

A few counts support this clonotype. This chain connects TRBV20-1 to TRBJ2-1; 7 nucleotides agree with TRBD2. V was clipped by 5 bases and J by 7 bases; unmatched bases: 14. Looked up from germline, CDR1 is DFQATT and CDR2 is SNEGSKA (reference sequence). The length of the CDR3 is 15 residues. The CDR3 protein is CSAGGGGTPTNEQFF. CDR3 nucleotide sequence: TGCAGTGCTGGGGGGGGAGGGACCCCGACGAATGAGCAGTTCTTC.

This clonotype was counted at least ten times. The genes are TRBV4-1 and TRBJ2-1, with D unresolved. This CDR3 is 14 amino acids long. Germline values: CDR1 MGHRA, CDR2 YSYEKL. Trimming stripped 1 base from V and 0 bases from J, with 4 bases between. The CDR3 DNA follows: TGCGCCAGCAGCCAAGTTGCCTCCTACAATGAGCAGTTCTTC. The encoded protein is CASSQVASYNEQFF.

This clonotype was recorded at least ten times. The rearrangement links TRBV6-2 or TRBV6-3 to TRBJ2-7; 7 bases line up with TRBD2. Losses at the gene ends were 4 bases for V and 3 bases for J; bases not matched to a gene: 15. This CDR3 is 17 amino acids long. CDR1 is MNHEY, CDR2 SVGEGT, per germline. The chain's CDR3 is CASSSPRSTSARYEQYF. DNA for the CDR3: TGTGCCAGCAGTTCCCCAAGGAGTACTAGCGCCCGCTACGAGCAGTACTTC.

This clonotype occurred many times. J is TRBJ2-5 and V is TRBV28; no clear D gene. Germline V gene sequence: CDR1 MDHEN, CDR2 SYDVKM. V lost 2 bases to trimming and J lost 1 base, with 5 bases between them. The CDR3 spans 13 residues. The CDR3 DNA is TGTGCCAGCAGTTTACTATCCCAAGAGACCCAGTACTTC. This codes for CASSLLSQETQYF.

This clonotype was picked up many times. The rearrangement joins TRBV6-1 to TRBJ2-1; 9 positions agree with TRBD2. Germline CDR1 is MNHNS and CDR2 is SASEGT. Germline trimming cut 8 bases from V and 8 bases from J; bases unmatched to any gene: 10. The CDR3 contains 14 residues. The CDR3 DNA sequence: TGTGCCAGCTGTATTAGCGGGAGATCCGATGAGCAGTTCTTC. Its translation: CASCISGRSDEQFF.